A single T cell receptor beta chain is shown here with its context. Its antigen is not yet known. Base qualities are not at hand, and no much larger clone is one base apart. The sample comes from a study of T cells in tumors after PD-1 blockade (dated by TCRdb to between 2018 and 2021). Broadly, across the study: Exclusion criteria were prior checkpoint blockade, use of systemic immunosuppressants, or recent radiotherapy or other anti-cancer therapy within 4 weeks. Pembrolizumab 200 mg every 3 weeks or cemiplimab 350 mg every 2 weeks was administered to patients. While on anti-PD-1 treatment, some of the patients also continued taking daily vismodegib 150 mg. Peripheral blood samples averaged about 120,000 TCR templates (range 24,679-257,772) and 35,000 to 40,000 unique clonotypes. Paired single-cell RNA and TCR sequencing was performed on site-matched tumors from BCC or SCC patients before and after anti-PD-1 therapy. To compare blood and tumor clonotypes, bulk TCR sequencing was performed on under 12 peripheral blood samples from 5 patients. RECIST version 1.1 was used to assess clinical response. Overall study results and their limits: Around 41% of tumor TCR clonotypes were found in blood, and some novel exhausted tumor clones appeared in pre-treatment blood, suggesting peripheral recruitment. The source of novel T cell clones was not identified and could include lymphoid organs or rare unexpanded clones within the tumor or its periphery.

From the germline V gene (reference sequence), CDR1 is SGHKS and CDR2 is YYEKEE. From the cysteine up to the phenylalanine, the CDR3 has a length of 15 residues. The DNA shown is the 45-base CDR3, in frame from base 1. A distance of 13 bases separates the germline ends of V and J, which lose 7 bases and 0 bases respectively. Deep TCRbeta sequencing was performed with the immunoSEQ platform. Processing in the source paper ran as follows. Only productive rearrangements were exported from the immunoSEQ Analyzer for downstream analysis. T cell phenotypes were assigned to bulk TCRbeta clonotypes by matching to single-cell RNA+TCR-seq clones sharing the same TCRbeta sequence. Using bulk TCR sequencing data, clone enrichment in tumor was calculated by dividing a clone's tumor frequency by the same clone's PBMC frequency. GLIPH was used to group TCRs into specificity groups, clusters of distinct TCRs likely recognizing common antigens via shared CDR3 motifs. In TCRdb, the immuneACCESS table is reduced to in-frame sequences with V and J assigned. These tables do not hold every clone; where another copy was compared, an unresolved V gene accounts for under half, and the others remain unexplained. Clone size and V and J calls were adopted from that table, with D and trimming inferred from the DNA. Within this sample are tens of thousands of clones, with more than 70% of them counted one time only. The ten largest account for under 50% of the sample.

In light of the paper, this sample's time point label describes: before anti-PD-1 therapy. For bulk TCRbeta sequencing, genomic DNA was extracted from tumor biopsies or peripheral blood, and input amounts ranged from roughly 600 ng to 6,004 ng. Every patient was a poor candidate for surgical resection and had histologically proven advanced or metastatic basal or squamous cell carcinoma. The basal cell carcinoma cohort was made up of around eleven patients, and bulk tumor TCR sequencing was performed for several of these patients. The sequencing here drew on PBMCs, taken before anti-PD-1 treatment. This clonotype originated in a human donor with basal cell carcinoma. The chain is assembled from TRBV5-5 and TRBJ1-4, with a weak D call of TRBD1 (5 bases match). The DNA reads as follows: TGTGCCAGCCGACAAGACAGTGCAACTAATGAAAAACTGTTTTTT. It translates to CASRQDSATNEKLFF.